One sample yielded the 30 T cell receptor beta chains listed below, sequenced in a study of OX40 agonist ivuxolimab in advanced cancers. Sequencing was performed with immunoSEQ multiplex PCR; in TCRdb, only in-frame clones are kept and a portion is missing. The data contain about 45,000 clones, about 88% of them seen just once; the ten biggest clones take up approximately 12%. Material: CD4+ or CD8+ T cells sorted from blood, obtained in a trial of the OX40 agonist ivuxolimab. The receptors originated from an adult with an advanced solid tumor such as melanoma, head and neck, liver or kidney cancer.

The J gene is TRBJ2-1, the V gene TRBV7-2; TRBD2 agrees at 10 bases. The CDR3 extends over 15 amino acids. The germline gives CDR1 SGHTA, CDR2 FQGNSA. V trimming: 5 bases; J trimming: 3 bases; junction bases outside the gene matches: 4. The CDR3 here is CASSALAGGYNEQFF. The CDR3 DNA is TGTGCCAGCAGCGCCTTAGCGGGGGGCTACAATGAGCAGTTCTTC.

The chain has TRBV15 and TRBJ1-2; TRBD1 is a possible D gene (5 bases). This CDR3 is 15 amino acids long. V was trimmed by 1 base and J by 5 bases, leaving 14 bases between them. The germline V gene has CDR1 LNHNV and CDR2 YYDKDF (reference sequence). The CDR3 DNA follows: TGTGCCACCAGCAGAGCCCGGGGCAGCCAATATGGCTACACCTTC. This encodes CATSRARGSQYGYTF.

J is TRBJ2-1 and V is TRBV11-2; 8 nucleotides agree with TRBD2. CDR3 length: 16 residues. V shed 8 bases, J shed 8 bases, and the junction held 17 bases outside the gene matches. CDR1 SGHAT and CDR2 FQNNGV come from the germline V gene. Written as DNA, the CDR3 is TGTGCCAGCCTCTTAGGAGGAGCGGGAGAAGGGTATGAGCAGTTCTTC. It encodes CASLLGGAGEGYEQFF.

The rearrangement uses TRBV2 and TRBJ2-5; no reliable D call. The germline V and J ends were trimmed by 1 base and 5 bases, with 14 bases remaining between them. Germline V gene lookup returns CDR1 SNHLY and CDR2 FYNNEI. CDR3 length equals 15 residues. The CDR3 DNA reads TGTGCCAGCAGTGAAGTCGGTGGTTGGGTTGAGACCCAGTACTTC. Translation: CASSEVGGWVETQYF.

This clone was seen a single time. J is TRBJ2-1 and V is TRBV18; 8 bases match TRBD1. Trimming removed 3 bases from V and 5 bases from J; junction bases left unmatched: 9. Germline CDR1 is KGHSH and CDR2 is LQKENI. The CDR3 totals 16 residues. The chain's CDR3 is CASSPGQVATNNEQFF. In DNA form, the CDR3 reads TGTGCCAGCTCACCGGGACAGGTCGCGACGAACAATGAGCAGTTCTTC.

The chain has TRBV4-1 and TRBJ1-2; 7 bases are a match to TRBD1. After removal of 1 base from V and 4 bases from J, the junction contained 9 bases not matched to a gene. Germline values: CDR1 MGHRA, CDR2 YSYEKL. This CDR3 has 16 residues. CDR3 sequence (DNA): TGCGCCAGCAGCCAAGCGGGGACAGTCGGATCCTATGGCTACACCTTC. Translation: CASSQAGTVGSYGYTF.

This chain joins TRBV7-2 and TRBJ2-6; D gene ambiguous. Germline-derived CDR1 and CDR2 are SGHTA and FQGNSA. V was cut by 5 bases and J by 0 bases, with 11 bases left in between. The CDR3 runs to 16 residues. The DNA of the CDR3 is TGTGCCAGCAGCCCCCGTATAAGCTCTGGGGCCAACGTCCTGACTTTC. Protein sequence: CASSPRISSGANVLTF.

This clone was counted once. The chain employs TRBV7-2 and TRBJ2-7; no reliable D call. The germline gives CDR1 SGHTA, CDR2 FQGNSA. The CDR3 has 14 residues. V lost 0 bases, J lost 12 bases, and 18 bases lay in between. This CDR3 reads CASSLARRPSLLYF. The CDR3 DNA is TGTGCCAGCAGCTTAGCGCGGAGACCGTCTCTTCTGTACTTC. Full variable domain (outside the CDR3, taken from reference TRBV7-2 and TRBJ2-7): GAGVSQSPSNKVTEKGKDVELRCDPISGHTALYWYRQSLGQGLEFLIYFQGNSAPDKSGLPSDRFSAERTGGSVSTLTIQRTQQEDSAVYLCASSLARRPSLLYFGPGTRLTVT.

The gene calls are TRBV19 and TRBJ2-1; possibly TRBD1 or TRBD2 for D (5 bases each). Germline values: CDR1 LNHDA, CDR2 SQIVND (reference sequence). The CDR3 is made up of 14 amino acids. Trimming took 4 bases from V and 8 from J, leaving 15 bases between them. As DNA, the CDR3 is TGTGCCAGTAGTAACTGGGGGAGTGGTGATGAGCAGTTCTTC. Its protein is CASSNWGSGDEQFF.

The chain has TRBV7-9 and TRBJ1-6; D may be TRBD1 (5 bases). CDR1 is SEHNR and CDR2 is FQNEAQ in the germline V gene (reference sequence). Trimming removed 5 bases from V and 10 bases from J, with 12 bases in between. This CDR3 spans 13 amino acids. The CDR3 protein is CASSLMGDSPLHF. Written as DNA, the CDR3 is TGTGCCAGCAGCCTGATGGGGGACTCACCCCTCCACTTT.

This clone has only one observation. The chain joins TRBV9 to TRBJ2-5; D gene ambiguous. The CDR3 length is 14 residues. CDR1 SGDLS and CDR2 YYNGEE come from the germline V gene. V lost 0 bases to trimming and J lost 2 bases, with 8 bases between them. Here the CDR3 reads CASSVGGWQETQYF. The CDR3 DNA is TGTGCCAGCAGCGTAGGCGGATGGCAAGAGACCCAGTACTTC.

This clone was detected only a few times. This chain joins TRBV4-1 and TRBJ2-7, with D tentatively TRBD2 (6 bases). Germline V gene lookup returns CDR1 MGHRA and CDR2 YSYEKL. The CDR3 loop spans 15 amino acids. V lost 0 bases and J lost 2, with 11 bases in between. This CDR3 is CASSQDPAGPYEQYF. The CDR3 DNA reads as TGCGCCAGCAGCCAAGATCCAGCGGGCCCCTACGAGCAGTACTTC.

The V call is TRBV19, the J call TRBJ2-1; 9 nucleotides line up with TRBD2. The CDR3 is made up of 16 amino acids. The V segment lost 1 base and the J segment 10 bases; nucleotides outside the gene matches: 11. CDR1 is LNHDA and CDR2 is SQIVND in the germline V gene (reference sequence). As DNA, the CDR3 is TGTGCCAGTAGTATAGGGGGCGCGGGAGGGCGGAGGGAGCAGTTCTTC. It encodes CASSIGGAGGRREQFF. The full variable domain, rest sourced from reference TRBV19 and TRBJ2-1, is DGGITQSPKYLFRKEGQNVTLSCEQNLNHDAMYWYRQDPGQGLRLIYYSQIVNDFQKGDIAEGYSVSREKKESFPLTVTSAQKNPTAFYLCASSIGGAGGRREQFFGPGTRLTVL.

The chain is built from TRBV7-2 and TRBJ2-7, with 11 bases aligning to TRBD1. The CDR3 is 14 residues long. The ends lost 3 bases at V and 3 bases at J; junction bases unmatched: 1. Germline CDR1 and CDR2: SGHTA and FQGNSA. The CDR3 DNA reads as TGTGCCAGCAGCTTCGGGACAGGGGGCTACGAGCAGTACTTC. It translates to CASSFGTGGYEQYF. Filled out from reference TRBV7-2 and TRBJ2-7, the complete variable domain reads GAGVSQSPSNKVTEKGKDVELRCDPISGHTALYWYRQSLGQGLEFLIYFQGNSAPDKSGLPSDRFSAERTGGSVSTLTIQRTQQEDSAVYLCASSFGTGGYEQYFGPGTRLTVT.

The genes are TRBV7-9 and TRBJ2-7, with TRBD2 as a possible D gene (6 bases). Germline CDR1 SEHNR, CDR2 FQNEAQ (reference sequence). The CDR3 consists of 16 residues. The germline V and J ends were trimmed by 5 bases and 3 bases, with 20 bases remaining between them. The CDR3, as DNA: TGTGCCAGCAGCCCCTATGCGGGAAAGTCTTACTACGAGCAGTACTTC. Translating gives CASSPYAGKSYYEQYF.

The chain employs TRBV4-2 and TRBJ1-1; 7 bases fit TRBD1. Germline trimming cut 4 bases from V and 4 bases from J; bases unmatched to any gene: 9. CDR1 and CDR2 from the germline V gene are LGHNA and YNFKEQ. The CDR3 covers 15 residues. CDR3 amino acids: CASSPPRGRGTEAFF. The CDR3 DNA reads as TGTGCCAGCAGCCCGCCAAGGGGGCGCGGCACTGAAGCTTTCTTT.

The chain uses TRBV7-3 and TRBJ2-7; TRBD1 matches at 7 bases. This CDR3 is 13 amino acids long. The germline CDR1 and CDR2 sequences are SGHTA and FQGTGA. With V trimmed by 4 bases and J by 3 bases, 3 bases remained unmatched. CDR3 residues: CASSSGQNYEQYF. Here the CDR3 DNA reads TGTGCCAGCAGCTCGGGACAGAACTACGAGCAGTACTTC. The complete variable domain, with remaining parts taken from reference TRBV7-3 and TRBJ2-7, reads GAGVSQTPSNKVTEKGKYVELRCDPISGHTALYWYRQSLGQGPEFLIYFQGTGAADDSGLPNDRFFAVRPEGSVSTLKIQRTERGDSAVYLCASSSGQNYEQYFGPGTRLTVT.

This clone was found once. The V and J genes are TRBV6-6 and TRBJ2-2; no clear D. Germline V gives CDR1 MNHNY, CDR2 SVGAGI (reference sequence). V was clipped by 8 bases and J by 6 bases, with 13 bases between them. The CDR3 length is 13 residues. This CDR3 reads CASGKGLSGELFF. CDR3 in DNA: TGTGCCAGCGGAAAAGGGCTCTCCGGGGAGCTGTTTTTT.

The chain couples TRBV11-3 to TRBJ2-1; 11 bases map to TRBD2. Germline values: CDR1 SGHNT, CDR2 YENEEA. The length of the CDR3 is 19 residues. Losses at the gene ends were 1 base for V and 5 bases for J; bases not matched to a gene: 13. The CDR3, as DNA: TGTGCCAGCAGCTTAGGCCTCCAAGGTGGGACTAGCGGACACAATGAGCAGTTCTTC. Its translation is CASSLGLQGGTSGHNEQFF.

V and J are TRBV27 and TRBJ1-4; tentatively, D is TRBD1 (6 bases). The CDR3 covers 14 residues. The ends were cut back, 3 bases at V and 8 bases at J, with 13 bases in the middle. Germline CDR1 is MNHEY and CDR2 is SMNVEV (reference sequence). CDR3 in amino acids: CASSFSGAWEKLFF. The CDR3 DNA follows: TGTGCCAGCAGTTTCTCGGGGGCTTGGGAAAAACTGTTTTTT.

This rearrangement joins TRBV6-5 to TRBJ2-3; TRBD2 matches 7 bases. Germline V gene data show CDR1 as MNHEY and CDR2 as SVGAGI. The CDR3 has 13 amino acids. CDR3 loop: CATLSGSTDTQYF. CDR3 DNA sequence: TGTGCGACCCTTAGCGGGAGCACAGATACGCAGTATTTT.

This chain connects TRBV9 to TRBJ2-2, with 8 bases that match TRBD2. The CDR3 loop spans 16 amino acids. Germline CDR1 SGDLS, CDR2 YYNGEE. The trim removed 1 base at V and 4 bases at J, leaving 6 bases unmatched. The DNA for the CDR3 is TGTGCCAGCAGCGTATTCGCGGGGGGATCCACCGGGGAGCTGTTTTTT. Protein sequence: CASSVFAGGSTGELFF.

The chain carries TRBV6-1 and TRBJ1-1; possibly TRBD1 for D (5 bases). From germline, CDR1 is MNHNS and CDR2 SASEGT. The CDR3 consists of 15 residues. The ends were cut back, 2 bases at V and 5 bases at J, with 15 bases in the middle. This CDR3 reads CASSESRLGETEAFF. In nucleotides, the CDR3 is TGTGCCAGCAGTGAATCTCGGTTGGGGGAGACTGAAGCTTTCTTT.

This chain connects TRBV5-1 to TRBJ2-7, with 13 bases that match TRBD2. Germline-derived CDR1 and CDR2 are SGHRS and YFSETQ. The junction had 5 bases not matched to a gene; V was cut back by 7 bases and J by 4 bases. The CDR3 loop spans 14 amino acids. The CDR3 here is CASSKLAGGYEQYF. Here the CDR3 DNA reads TGCGCCAGCTCAAAACTAGCGGGAGGGTACGAGCAGTACTTC.

The CDR3 region has the DNA TGCGCCAGCAGCTTGTGGGGACGACTTGAGCAGTTCTTC. Translated: CASSLWGRLEQFF. This rearrangement joins TRBV5-1 to TRBJ2-1; D is possibly TRBD1 or TRBD2 (5 bases each). Germline V gene data show CDR1 as SGHRS and CDR2 as YFSETQ. CDR3 size: 13 residues. V was clipped by 1 base and J by 9 bases, with 11 bases between them.

The chain employs TRBV5-1 and TRBJ2-5; D gene unclear. This CDR3 comprises 12 residues. Trimming removed 0 bases from V and 5 bases from J, with 5 bases in between. The germline V gene has CDR1 SGHRS and CDR2 YFSETQ. The DNA for the CDR3 is TGCGCCAGCAGCTTGGATGTGGAGACCCAGTACTTC. Amino acids: CASSLDVETQYF.

This clone was observed a single time. The genes are TRBV7-6 and TRBJ2-3, with D tentatively TRBD1 (5 bases). This CDR3 spans 14 amino acids. The germline V gene encodes CDR1 SGHVS and CDR2 FNYEAQ. The ends were cut back, 7 bases at V and 5 bases at J, with 16 bases in the middle. CDR3 amino acids: CASKAPGQLDTQYF. The CDR3, as DNA: TGTGCCAGCAAAGCCCCAGGGCAACTAGATACGCAGTATTTT. The full variable domain, in which reference TRBV7-6 and TRBJ2-3 provide the parts outside the CDR3, is GAGVSQSPRYKVTKRGQDVALRCDPISGHVSLYWYRQALGQGPEFLTYFNYEAQQDKSGLPNDRFSAERPEGSISTLTIQRTEQRDSAMYRCASKAPGQLDTQYFGPGTRLTVL.

The chain employs TRBV19 and TRBJ2-1, with TRBD1 matching 10 bases. This CDR3 has 19 amino acids. With 7 bases clipped from V and 0 bases from J, the junction kept 15 bases outside the gene matches. The germline gives CDR1 LNHDA, CDR2 SQIVND (reference sequence). CDR3 coding DNA: TGTGCCAGTACGCATGGACAGGGGGTAATTGGGGCCTCCTACAATGAGCAGTTCTTC. It encodes CASTHGQGVIGASYNEQFF.

The chain carries TRBV5-5 and TRBJ1-2, with D hard to call. This CDR3 has 15 residues. Germline CDR1 is SGHKS and CDR2 is YYEKEE (reference sequence). Trimming left V 1 base short and J 0 bases short, with 10 bases between. The CDR3 DNA is TGTGCCAGCAGCTTGACTCAGATGGCTAACTATGGCTACACCTTC. Translation gives CASSLTQMANYGYTF.

This clone was recorded once. The chain is built from TRBV11-2 and TRBJ1-1; possibly TRBD1 for D (6 bases). The germline V and J ends were trimmed by 5 bases and 9 bases, with 16 bases remaining between them. The CDR3 covers 13 residues. CDR1 is SGHAT and CDR2 is FQNNGV in the germline V gene. The CDR3 here is CASSPKAQGKAFF. CDR3 DNA: TGTGCCAGCAGCCCAAAGGCACAGGGAAAAGCTTTCTTT.